Here is one T cell receptor beta chain with its context. These data come from a study of blood T cell repertoires in COVID-19. Measured with immunoSEQ multiplex PCR; TCRdb has only the in-frame clones, and not every one. The table lists about 340,000 clones, about 86% of them singletons, with roughly 4.2% in the top ten. J gave up 3 bases and V 1 base, and 2 bases lay outside the gene matches. The germline V gene encodes CDR1 KGHSH and CDR2 LQKENI. This CDR3 is 14 amino acids long. This clonotype was obtained from a woman in her 40s with acute COVID-19. This rearrangement joins TRBV18 to TRBJ2-7; 8 bases agree with TRBD2. Sample: PBMCs or T cells enriched from blood (not recorded which). CDR3 protein: CASSPRRGDYEQYF. DNA of the CDR3: TGTGCCAGCTCACCACGGCGGGGGGACTACGAGCAGTACTTC.